This note documents a single TCR beta chain sequence. The record originates from a study of low-dose radiotherapy and immunotherapy resistance in tumors. Study-level information: Every two weeks patients got nivolumab 240 mg flat dose, plus ipilimumab 1 mg/kg every six weeks, intravenously.

Covering alpha and beta chains, TRAV- and TRBV-specific primers were used for the first-strand cDNA. Using a constant-region primer together with a V-primer adapter, TCRs were subjected to 15 to 20 PCR cycles of amplification. TCRdb reanalysed the reads using MiXCR and keeps one entry per CDR3 protein. The table shows about 12,000 distinct CDR3 sequences, with 76% occurring only once. V lost 2 bases and J lost 0, with 7 bases in between. Germline loops: CDR1 KGHDR, CDR2 SFDVKD. CDR3 length: 14 amino acids. The chain has TRBV24-1 and TRBJ2-7; possibly TRBD2 for D (6 bases). The receptor comes from a human donor with advanced metastatic prostate, ovarian, gallbladder or colorectal cancer (not recorded which). This table probably holds off-target reads from a library built for another chain. For the CDR3, the DNA is TGTGCCACCAGTGATTCGACTAGCTCCTACGAGCAGTACTTC. Translating it yields CATSDSTSSYEQYF.